The 21 T cell receptor beta chains given below trace back to one sample, sequenced in a study of Ad26.COV2.S vaccination and SARS-CoV-2 variants. Treatment defined: around 19 received Ad26.COV2.S at low or high dose, single or two shots; about 5 received placebo; per-sample allocation not given. Collection of the samples took place on day 63 after the first injection of vaccine or placebo. Generated by immunoSEQ multiplex PCR, the TCRdb table keeps only in-frame clones and is missing some. The table has some 520,000 clones, roughly 85% seen once. The source material was peripheral blood, sampled in a trial of Ad26.COV2.S vaccine versus placebo. The receptors derive from a person between 18 and 65 years old who received the Ad26.COV2.S COVID-19 vaccine or a placebo.

The V call is TRBV28, the J call TRBJ2-1, with TRBD2 identical over 8 bases. The V gene's germline CDR1 is MDHEN and CDR2 SYDVKM. The CDR3 totals 15 residues. V dropped 5 bases and J dropped 0; count of bases not matched to a gene: 3. The CDR3 bases are TGTGCCAGCAGTCAGAGCGGGAGCTCCTACAATGAGCAGTTCTTC. It specifies CASSQSGSSYNEQFF.

Many counts were recorded for this clone. The V call is TRBV27, the J call TRBJ1-1, with D unclear. Between the trimmed V and J ends, which lost 6 bases and 5 bases, there was a span of 13 bases. The germline gives CDR1 MNHEY, CDR2 SMNVEV (reference sequence). CDR3 length equals 13 residues. DNA of the CDR3: TGTGCCAGCAGAGATACAGCTGGGACTGAAGCTTTCTTT. Its protein is CASRDTAGTEAFF.

The J gene is TRBJ1-4, the V gene TRBV9; TRBD1 might be the D (5 bases). The germline V gene has CDR1 SGDLS and CDR2 YYNGEE. Trimming cost V 3 bases and J 5 bases, with 14 bases left between them. The CDR3 loop spans 15 amino acids. As DNA, the CDR3 is TGTGCCAGCAGCGCCGGGGCAGATAAAAATGAAAAACTGTTTTTT. Its translation is CASSAGADKNEKLFF.

This clone was observed a single time. This chain connects TRBV5-1 to TRBJ2-7; 9 bases map to TRBD1. This CDR3 spans 16 amino acids. The V and J ends lost 2 bases and 7 bases, in that order; junction bases with no gene match: 13. Germline CDR1 is SGHRS and CDR2 is YFSETQ. In nucleotides, the CDR3 is TGCGCCAGCAGCTTTAGGAACAGGGGGCTTCCGCAGGAGCAGTACTTC. Its protein is CASSFRNRGLPQEQYF.

This clone was counted once. The chain joins TRBV15 to TRBJ2-1, with TRBD2 matching over 10 bases. This CDR3 contains 18 residues. Germline-derived CDR1 and CDR2 are LNHNV and YYDKDF (reference sequence). The V segment lost 2 bases and the J segment 3 bases; nucleotides outside the gene matches: 10. CDR3 in DNA: TGTGCCACCAGCAGACAAATCACTAGCGGGAACATCTACAATGAGCAGTTCTTC. Protein: CATSRQITSGNIYNEQFF.

The rearrangement links TRBV27 to TRBJ2-1; unclear D gene. This CDR3 region has 17 residues. V lost 4 bases, J lost 0 bases, and 16 bases lay in between. Per germline, CDR1 MNHEY and CDR2 SMNVEV (reference sequence). The CDR3 loop is CASSSPERRLSYNEQFF. The CDR3 bases are TGTGCCAGCAGTTCGCCGGAGCGCCGCCTCTCCTACAATGAGCAGTTCTTC.

The chain couples TRBV2 to TRBJ2-7, with D possibly called TRBD1 or TRBD2 (6 bases each). CDR3 length: 12 amino acids. Germline V lookup: CDR1 SNHLY, CDR2 FYNNEI. Trimming stripped 4 bases from V and 5 bases from J, with 9 bases between. The CDR3 nucleotides are TGTGCCAGCAGTGGGAGGGGGGACGAGCAGTACTTC. Encoded protein: CASSGRGDEQYF.

The V and J genes are TRBV28 and TRBJ2-5; 10 bases agree with TRBD1. The V gene's germline CDR1 is MDHEN and CDR2 SYDVKM. The CDR3 totals 15 residues. Trimming cost V 3 bases and J 4 bases; bases outside gene matches: 5. CDR3: CASSFWTGGVETQYF. As DNA, the CDR3 is TGTGCCAGCAGTTTTTGGACAGGGGGAGTAGAGACCCAGTACTTC.

The chain has TRBV19 and TRBJ1-1, with D perhaps matching TRBD1 (5 bases). V was trimmed by 3 bases and J by 5 bases, leaving 13 bases between them. The CDR3 runs to 14 residues. The germline gives CDR1 LNHDA, CDR2 SQIVND (reference sequence). The CDR3 protein is CASSIGLGGTEAFF. The CDR3 DNA follows: TGTGCCAGTAGTATCGGTTTGGGGGGTACTGAAGCTTTCTTT.

This sequence joins TRBV5-4 and TRBJ2-7; no definite D call. Per the germline V gene, CDR1 is SGHNT and CDR2 is YYREEE (reference sequence). The V gene lost 0 bases and the J gene lost 3 bases, with 13 bases spanning the gap. This CDR3 is built from 15 residues. For the CDR3, the DNA is TGTGCCAGCAGCTTGGTCGGAACGGTCAGCTACGAGCAGTACTTC. Translation: CASSLVGTVSYEQYF.

The V gene is TRBV19, the J gene TRBJ2-2; D is unresolved. CDR3 length: 15 amino acids. Germline loops: CDR1 LNHDA, CDR2 SQIVND (reference sequence). V lost 10 bases and J 6 bases, leaving 21 bases between the germline ends. CDR3 nucleotide sequence: TGTGCCAACATAAGAGCCGTACGACGCCCCGGGGAGCTGTTTTTT. This translates into CANIRAVRRPGELFF.

The chain employs TRBV18 and TRBJ2-7; a possible D gene is TRBD1 (5 bases). V lost 3 bases to trimming and J lost 5 bases, with 8 bases between them. This CDR3 is 12 amino acids long. The germline CDR1 and CDR2 sequences are KGHSH and LQKENI. CDR3 bases: TGTGCCAGCTCACCCCAGGGCCACGAGCAGTACTTC. Its protein is CASSPQGHEQYF.

This clone was found a few times. This chain joins TRBV5-4 and TRBJ1-5, with 9 bases matching TRBD1. The V and J ends lost 5 bases and 7 bases, in that order; junction bases with no gene match: 7. The length of the CDR3 is 14 residues. Germline V gene lookup returns CDR1 SGHNT and CDR2 YYREEE (reference sequence). CDR3 nucleotide sequence: TGTGCCAGCAGTGCGGGACAGGGCGGCCAGCCCCAGCATTTT. Translation gives CASSAGQGGQPQHF.

The chain links TRBV6-5 to TRBJ1-3, with a tentative D call TRBD1 (5 bases). From germline, CDR1 is MNHEY and CDR2 SVGAGI. The ends were cut back, 4 bases at V and 3 bases at J, with 13 bases in the middle. CDR3 size: 15 residues. For the CDR3, the DNA is TGTGCCAGCAGTTTCGGGACGGCGTTTGGAAACACCATATATTTT. This gives the protein CASSFGTAFGNTIYF.

V and J are TRBV28 and TRBJ1-1; 11 nucleotides agree with TRBD1. The CDR3 contains 18 residues. The trim removed 6 bases at V and 1 base at J, leaving 13 bases unmatched. The germline gives CDR1 MDHEN, CDR2 SYDVKM. The CDR3 loop is CASSPWLGQGAGNTEAFF. The CDR3 bases are TGTGCCAGCAGCCCATGGTTAGGACAGGGGGCGGGGAACACTGAAGCTTTCTTT. The full variable domain, rest sourced from reference TRBV28 and TRBJ1-1, is DVKVTQSSRYLVKRTGEKVFLECVQDMDHENMFWYRQDPGLGLRLIYFSYDVKMKEKGDIPEGYSVSREKKERFSLILESASTNQTSMYLCASSPWLGQGAGNTEAFFGQGTRLTVV.

The chain links TRBV15 to TRBJ1-2, with D tentatively TRBD1 (5 bases). The germline V gene has CDR1 LNHNV and CDR2 YYDKDF (reference sequence). Trimming took 0 bases from V and 3 from J, leaving 23 bases between them. CDR3 length: 19 amino acids. The CDR3 loop reads CATSREKRGRGGGDYGYTF. The CDR3 DNA reads as TGTGCCACCAGCAGAGAGAAGAGGGGACGGGGAGGTGGTGACTATGGCTACACCTTC.

This clone appeared a single time. The chain joins TRBV19 to TRBJ2-5; 9 nucleotides match TRBD2. Germline assignment: CDR1 LNHDA and CDR2 SQIVND (reference sequence). Trimming cost V 4 bases and J 9 bases; bases outside gene matches: 9. The CDR3 has 14 residues. The CDR3 spells CASSTLAGPVAQYF. The CDR3 DNA is TGTGCCAGTAGTACCCTAGCGGGGCCAGTGGCCCAGTACTTC. Together with reference TRBV19 and TRBJ2-5, the CDR3 gives the full variable domain: DGGITQSPKYLFRKEGQNVTLSCEQNLNHDAMYWYRQDPGQGLRLIYYSQIVNDFQKGDIAEGYSVSREKKESFPLTVTSAQKNPTAFYLCASSTLAGPVAQYFGPGTRLLVL.

The rearrangement joins TRBV27 to TRBJ2-4, with no clear D. Trimming shortened V by 2 bases and J by 0 bases, and 5 bases separated the two germline ends. The CDR3 runs to 14 residues. Germline assignment: CDR1 MNHEY and CDR2 SMNVEV (reference sequence). CDR3 sequence: CASSLNLAKNIQYF. CDR3 bases: TGTGCCAGCAGTTTAAATCTAGCCAAAAACATTCAGTACTTC.

CDR3: CASSVAPGRSSYEQYF. CDR3 nucleotide sequence: TGTGCCAGCAGCGTAGCCCCAGGACGGTCCTCCTACGAGCAGTACTTC. V and J are TRBV9 and TRBJ2-7; no definite D call. The length of the CDR3 is 16 residues. Deletions cut 0 bases from V and 0 bases from J, with 13 bases between. CDR1 is SGDLS, CDR2 YYNGEE, per germline.

The V call is TRBV27, the J call TRBJ2-2; no reliable D call. Germline-derived CDR1 and CDR2 are MNHEY and SMNVEV (reference sequence). V was clipped by 1 base and J by 7 bases, with 13 bases between them. The length of the CDR3 is 15 residues. The CDR3 here is CASSLWPPVGGELFF. CDR3 in DNA: TGTGCCAGCAGTTTATGGCCCCCGGTTGGCGGGGAGCTGTTTTTT.

J is TRBJ2-7 and V is TRBV3-1 (or the pseudogene TRBV3-2), with D hard to call. This CDR3 region has 14 residues. V was pared by 3 bases and J by 0 bases, with 9 bases between. Germline V lookup: CDR1 LGHDT, CDR2 YNNKEL (reference sequence). The CDR3 here is CASSHSRSSYEQYF. CDR3 DNA: TGTGCCAGCAGCCATTCCCGGAGCTCCTACGAGCAGTACTTC.